This T cell receptor beta chain was profiled in a study of graft-versus-host responses after intestinal transplantation. About the research overall: Recipients received multivisceral, liver-intestinal, or isolated intestinal transplants. Study results and caveats: Peak levels of circulating GvH clones tracked with early post-transplant HvG declines.

TCRdb keeps only in-frame clones here, not all; method: immunoSEQ multiplex PCR. The table records approximately 78,000 clones, 80% to 90% of them present only once. Note on this clone: What it binds is not known.

Trimming removed 0 bases at V and 3 bases at J, with 5 bases between. The CDR3 sequence is 13 residues long. CDR1 is MNHEY, CDR2 SVGAGI, per germline. The receptor was isolated from a human donor who was the organ donor for an intestinal transplant. The source material was unstimulated CD8+ T cells sorted from spleen or lymph node cells, sampled before transplant. The chain couples TRBV6-5 to TRBJ1-2; D is ambiguous. The CDR3 is CASSYSAYYGYTF. CDR3 DNA sequence: TGTGCCAGCAGTTACTCCGCTTACTATGGCTACACCTTC.